This T cell receptor (beta chain) was retrieved from a study of cytomegalovirus exposure and HLA in healthy donors. Study at large: Drawn from HLA-typed donors, tens of millions of unique TCRs were held in an early data release. Ancestry clustering placed roughly 86% of roughly 410 genotyped donors in the Caucasian-associated cluster. Study results and limitations: In a later analysis, a missense DCLRE1C variant was linked to TCR beta V- and J-gene trimming.

V was trimmed by 1 base and J by 7 bases, leaving 17 bases between them. Germline CDR1 and CDR2: LNHDA and SQIVND (reference sequence). The CDR3 has 16 amino acids. The PCR had 60 Vbeta and 13 Jbeta primers. Assay used: immunoSEQ multiplex PCR; TCRdb lists only in-frame clones, some missing. The sample includes some 190,000 clones, roughly 87% of them seen just once. With regard to this clone: The antigen remains undetermined.

Sequencing used PBMCs. This TCR was recovered from a boy under 10 years old in good health and CMV-seronegative. The rearrangement links TRBV19 to TRBJ2-1; D may be TRBD1 (6 bases). CDR3 region: CASSIGYRERVNEQFF. The DNA of the CDR3 is TGTGCCAGTAGTATAGGTTACAGGGAAAGGGTAAATGAGCAGTTCTTC.